Listed here are 30 T cell receptor delta chains from one sample, sequenced in a study of gamma-delta chains in newborns, infants, children. TCRdb reprocessed the reads using CATT. This table has some 5,000 delta-chain clones, roughly 5% appearing once. The sample comprised blood. The receptors shown here come from a child who was a newborn, infant or young child, either healthy, febrile or measles-vaccinated (not recorded which).

Notes on this clone: An end of the junction differs from the germline gene, which may be a read error. The chain couples TRDV2 to TRDJ1; 13 bases line up with TRDD3. The J gene is not listed in TCRdb, so it was assigned here from a DNA match to germline. The V gene's germline CDR1 is GEAIGNYY and CDR2 EKD. The CDR3 runs 20 residues. CDR3 sequence reads: CACDTVFTGGYEGRTDELIF. CDR3 nucleotides: TGTGCCTGTGACACCGTTTTTACTGGGGGATACGAGGGTCGGACCGATGAACTCATCTTT.

The chain carries TRDV1 and TRDJ1; the match to TRDD3 covers 11 bases. Per germline, CDR1 TSWWSYY and CDR2 QGS. The CDR3 length is 20 residues. V dropped 2 bases and J dropped 3; count of bases not matched to a gene: 17. The CDR3 region has the DNA TGTGCTCTTGGGGAAATTAGGGAGCCGTACTGGGGGATATTAGCCGATAAACTCATCTTT. Its translation: CALGEIREPYWGILADKLIF.

This sequence joins TRDV2 and TRDJ3; 9 positions agree with TRDD3. Germline V gene data show CDR1 as GEAIGNYY and CDR2 as EKD. This CDR3 comprises 19 residues. V dropped 3 bases and J dropped 1; count of bases not matched to a gene: 9. The CDR3 reads CACDRLGDTTSWDTRQMFF. In DNA form, the CDR3 reads TGTGCCTGTGACCGACTGGGGGACACGACGTCCTGGGACACCCGACAGATGTTTTTC.

Turning to this clone: This may be a read error, as it is one base from a much larger clone. This same CDR3 is encoded by further DNA sequences in the sample. The chain has TRDV2 and TRDJ2, with 7 bases that match TRDD3. This CDR3 has 16 residues. CDR1 is GEAIGNYY, CDR2 EKD, per germline. The CDR3: CACDTVGGALTAQLFF. In nucleotides, the CDR3 is TGCGCCTGTGACACCGTTGGGGGAGCTTTGACAGCACAACTCTTCTTT.

The rearrangement joins TRDV2 to TRDJ1; 11 nucleotides line up with TRDD3. The junction had 4 bases not matched to a gene; V was cut back by 1 base and J by 4 bases. Germline values: CDR1 GEAIGNYY, CDR2 EKD. CDR3 length: 15 residues. The CDR3 region is CACDTVGDTGDKLIF. CDR3 sequence (DNA): TGTGCCTGTGACACTGTGGGGGATACGGGCGATAAACTCATCTTT.

This clone was seen a few times. V usage is TRDV2 and J usage is TRDJ3; no firm D call. Germline V gene lookup returns CDR1 GEAIGNYY and CDR2 EKD. The CDR3 is 16 residues long. Trimming shortened V by 0 bases and J by 1 base, and 6 bases separated the two germline ends. CDR3 nucleotide sequence: TGTGCCTGTGACACCGTAAGTTCCTGGGACACCCGACAGATGTTTTTC. Translation gives CACDTVSSWDTRQMFF.

This clone was seen only a few times. CDR3 residues: CACDTVEARDGDTRQMFF. CDR3 nucleotides: TGTGCCTGTGACACCGTAGAGGCGCGGGACGGGGACACCCGACAGATGTTTTTC. J is TRDJ3 and V is TRDV2; D is uncertain. Germline V gene data show CDR1 as GEAIGNYY and CDR2 as EKD. Trimming shortened V by 0 bases and J by 5 bases, and 16 bases separated the two germline ends. The CDR3 totals 18 residues.

In this sample, this clone is medium-sized. CDR3 loop: CACDTTWSSWDTRQMFF. DNA of the CDR3: TGTGCCTGTGACACAACCTGGAGCTCCTGGGACACCCGACAGATGTTTTTC. The J gene is TRDJ3, the V gene TRDV2, with no clear D. Trimming removed 1 base from V and 0 bases from J, with 9 bases in between. CDR1 is GEAIGNYY and CDR2 is EKD in the germline V gene. This CDR3 has 17 residues.

On this clone itself: A much larger clone lies a single base off, so this may be a read error. The chain links TRDV2 to TRDJ3; 12 positions agree with TRDD3. The J gene was not available in TCRdb and was assigned here by matching the DNA to germline segments. The CDR3 runs 20 residues. From germline, CDR1 is GEAIGNYY and CDR2 EKD. V lost 0 bases to trimming and J lost 0 bases; unmatched junction nucleotides: 5. Here the CDR3 DNA reads TGTGCCTGTGACACCGGACTGGGGGATACCCGCTCCTGGGACACCCGACAGATGTTTTTC. Translating gives CACDTGLGDTRSWDTRQMFF.

This clone was counted only a few times. The V and J genes are TRDV2 and TRDJ3; D gene ambiguous. V lost 0 bases and J lost 0, with 11 bases in between. This CDR3 comprises 18 residues. CDR1 is GEAIGNYY, CDR2 EKD, per germline. The CDR3 sequence: CACDTVEISSWDTRQMFF. The CDR3 bases are TGTGCCTGTGACACCGTCGAGATAAGCTCCTGGGACACCCGACAGATGTTTTTC.

This clone was counted only a few times. The V gene is TRDV2, the J gene TRDJ3; TRDD3 matches at 12 bases. Unmatched junction bases numbered 11, after V lost 3 bases and J lost 0 bases. Germline CDR1 GEAIGNYY, CDR2 EKD. The CDR3 is 21 residues long. CDR3 in DNA: TGTGCCTGTGACCGACGTACTGGGGGATACTTAAGCTCCTGGGACACCCGACAGATGTTTTTC. It yields the protein CACDRRTGGYLSSWDTRQMFF.

The chain uses TRDV3 and TRDJ1, with 8 positions matching TRDD3. TCRdb gives no J gene; it was assigned here by matching the DNA to germline. V shed 2 bases and J 1 base; nucleotides not matched to a gene: 21. The length of the CDR3 is 19 residues. Germline V gene lookup returns CDR1 TVYSNPD and CDR2 GDNSRS (reference sequence). CDR3 protein: CAFGSPPKGDKSGTDKLIF. As DNA, the CDR3 is TGTGCCTTTGGCTCTCCCCCGAAGGGGGATAAATCGGGCACCGATAAACTCATCTTT.

The chain carries TRDV2 and TRDJ3; tentatively, D is TRDD3 (6 bases). Looked up from germline, CDR1 is GEAIGNYY and CDR2 is EKD. This CDR3 comprises 18 residues. With 0 bases removed from V and 0 bases from J, the gap between germline ends came to 11 bases. CDR3 in amino acids: CACDTWGSSSWDTRQMFF. CDR3 in DNA: TGTGCCTGTGACACCTGGGGGTCGAGCTCCTGGGACACCCGACAGATGTTTTTC.

The chain is built from TRDV2 and TRDJ3; possible D gene TRDD3, 6 bases. The CDR3 spans 19 residues. V shed 0 bases and J shed 0 bases, with 14 bases lying between them. CDR1 and CDR2 (germline): GEAIGNYY, EKD. CDR3 coding DNA: TGTGCCTGTGACACCAATTGGGGGGCGAGCTCCTGGGACACCCGACAGATGTTTTTC. The encoded protein is CACDTNWGASSWDTRQMFF.

This chain joins TRDV2 and TRDJ1; 7 positions match TRDD3. The V gene end was trimmed by 0 bases and the J gene end by 3 bases; junction bases not matched to a gene: 6. The CDR3 is 15 residues long. CDR1 is GEAIGNYY and CDR2 is EKD in the germline V gene. This CDR3 reads CACDTVGYRADKLIF. CDR3 nucleotides: TGTGCCTGTGACACCGTGGGATACAGGGCCGATAAACTCATCTTT.

This clone was detected only a few times. V usage is TRDV1 and J usage is TRDJ1, with D unresolved. Trimming left V 1 base short and J 0 bases short, with 21 bases between. Per germline, CDR1 TSWWSYY and CDR2 QGS. The CDR3 runs 19 residues. The CDR3 region has the DNA TGTGCTCTTGGGGAACAGCGGGCGCCCCTAAAACTCTACACCGATAAACTCATCTTT. This encodes CALGEQRAPLKLYTDKLIF.

The V gene is TRDV2, the J gene TRDJ3; 9 nucleotides align to TRDD3. Germline trimming cut 5 bases from V and 0 bases from J; bases unmatched to any gene: 10. Per germline, CDR1 GEAIGNYY and CDR2 EKD. The CDR3 contains 19 residues. The CDR3 nucleotides read TGTGCCTGTGCCGCACTGGGGGACAAGAGCTCCTGGGACACCCGACAGATGTTTTTC. The encoded protein is CACAALGDKSSWDTRQMFF.

This clone is medium-sized by share. The same CDR3 arises from other DNA sequences in this sample as well. The chain joins TRDV2 to TRDJ2; 10 bases map to TRDD3. Trimming removed 3 bases from V and 0 bases from J; junction bases left unmatched: 3. This CDR3 is 16 amino acids long. The germline gives CDR1 GEAIGNYY, CDR2 EKD. CDR3 nucleotide sequence: TGTGCCTGTGACCTGCTGGGGGATACTTTGACAGCACAACTCTTCTTT. It translates to CACDLLGDTLTAQLFF.

The chain employs TRDV1 and TRDJ1, with 11 bases that match TRDD3. Germline V CDR1 and CDR2: TSWWSYY, QGS. The CDR3 is 15 amino acids. J lost 3 bases, V lost 3 bases, and 3 bases had no gene match. CDR3 DNA sequence: TGTGCTCTTGGGGAGTACTGGGGGATATCCGATAAACTCATCTTT. It specifies CALGEYWGISDKLIF.

By share, this clone counts as large. Other DNA variants within this sample encode the same CDR3. V usage is TRDV2 and J usage is TRDJ2, with 9 nucleotides matching TRDD3. This CDR3 is built from 16 residues. After removal of 0 bases from V and 0 bases from J, the junction contained 1 base not matched to a gene. The V gene's germline CDR1 is GEAIGNYY and CDR2 EKD. The CDR3: CACDTVGDTLTAQLFF. CDR3 DNA sequence: TGTGCCTGTGACACCGTGGGGGATACTTTGACAGCACAACTCTTCTTT.

The chain couples TRDV2 to TRDJ3; 9 nucleotides align to TRDD3. The J gene, left out of TCRdb, was set here by checking the DNA against germline. Trimming removed 1 base from V and 0 bases from J; junction bases left unmatched: 9. Germline CDR1 and CDR2: GEAIGNYY and EKD. CDR3 length: 20 residues. Written as DNA, the CDR3 is TGTGCCTGTGACACTACTGGGGGAGACGCGATCTCCTGGGACACCCGACAGATGTTTTTC. It encodes CACDTTGGDAISWDTRQMFF.

This clone was seen a few times. The same CDR3 is also encoded by other DNA sequences in this sample. The V gene is TRDV2, the J gene TRDJ3; 11 nucleotides line up with TRDD3. Per germline, CDR1 GEAIGNYY and CDR2 EKD. The CDR3 spans 18 residues. Germline trimming cut 3 bases from V and 2 bases from J; bases unmatched to any gene: 5. The CDR3 DNA reads as TGTGCCTGTGACTCCCCACTGGGGGATACCTGGGACACCCGACAGATGTTTTTC. It yields the protein CACDSPLGDTWDTRQMFF.

This clone has more than one count but fewer than ten. This chain connects TRDV1 to TRDJ2; a possible D gene is TRDD3 (6 bases). Germline V gene data show CDR1 as TSWWSYY and CDR2 as QGS. The CDR3 spans 18 residues. Trimming shortened V by 1 base and J by 0 bases, and 15 bases separated the two germline ends. The CDR3 DNA is TGTGCTCTTGGGGAACGGAGTGTTGGGGGGGCTTTGACAGCACAACTCTTCTTT. This translates into CALGERSVGGALTAQLFF.

Points on this clone: The protein recorded in TCRdb matches a much larger clone and deviates from this DNA's translation at residue 5, suggesting a read error; the protein here is obtained by translating the DNA. This chain links TRDV2 with TRDJ2; D may be TRDD3 (6 bases). V gave up 3 bases and J gave up 1 base, with 8 bases separating them. CDR1 GEAIGNYY and CDR2 EKD come from the germline V gene. The CDR3 runs to 14 residues. The CDR3 loop is CACDAGILTAQLFF. The CDR3 DNA follows: TGTGCCTGTGACGCGGGGATTTTGACAGCACAACTCTTCTTT.

In its sample, this clone ranks as medium-sized (0.01 to 0.1%). The rearrangement uses TRDV2 and TRDJ3; 8 positions match TRDD3. Unmatched junction bases numbered 9, after V lost 3 bases and J lost 0 bases. The CDR3 has 19 amino acids. Germline-derived CDR1 and CDR2 are GEAIGNYY and EKD. The CDR3 loop reads CACDGIRVPGSWDTRQMFF. CDR3 DNA: TGTGCCTGTGACGGGATACGCGTACCAGGCTCCTGGGACACCCGACAGATGTTTTTC.

Turning to this clone: The sample holds other DNA sequences that translate to the same CDR3. V is TRDV2 and J is TRDJ3; TRDD3 matches 9 bases. This CDR3 is built from 18 residues. V was pared by 0 bases and J by 0 bases, with 2 bases of the junction left unmatched. Looked up from germline, CDR1 is GEAIGNYY and CDR2 is EKD. The DNA for the CDR3 is TGTGCCTGTGACACCCTACTGGGGGACTCCTGGGACACCCGACAGATGTTTTTC. This encodes CACDTLLGDSWDTRQMFF.

This clone was observed a handful of times. The chain employs TRDV2 and TRDJ3; 7 bases agree with TRDD3. Trimming at V came to 5 bases and at J to 0 bases, leaving 15 bases not matched to a gene. The CDR3 sequence is 20 residues long. The germline gives CDR1 GEAIGNYY, CDR2 EKD. Here the CDR3 DNA reads TGTGCCTGTGGTCCACCGCTGGGGGCCCTAAGCTCCTGGGACACCCGACAGATGTTTTTC. The encoded protein is CACGPPLGALSSWDTRQMFF.

This clone occurred a few times. This chain links TRDV2 with TRDJ2; TRDD3 might be the D (6 bases). Trimming shortened V by 0 bases and J by 4 bases, and 8 bases separated the two germline ends. Germline V gives CDR1 GEAIGNYY, CDR2 EKD. CDR3 length: 14 amino acids. The CDR3 region is CACDTVLGTAQLFF. CDR3 DNA sequence: TGTGCCTGTGACACCGTACTGGGGACAGCACAACTCTTCTTT.

There are a few counts of this clone. The V gene is TRDV2, the J gene TRDJ3; maybe TRDD3 (6 bases). CDR1 and CDR2 from the germline V gene are GEAIGNYY and EKD. V dropped 0 bases and J dropped 0 bases, with 11 bases sitting between them. This CDR3 is 18 amino acids long. In DNA, the CDR3 is TGTGCCTGTGACACCGGGGGACCCTTCTCCTGGGACACCCGACAGATGTTTTTC. Amino acid sequence: CACDTGGPFSWDTRQMFF.

This clone was seen only a few times. A much larger clone is a single base away; this may be a read error. The chain links TRDV2 to TRDJ3; TRDD3 aligns across 10 bases. The germline CDR1 and CDR2 sequences are GEAIGNYY and EKD. The CDR3 totals 17 residues. The CDR3 DNA is TGTGCCTGTGTCACCGCTGGGGGATACTGGGACACCCGACAGATGTTTTTC. This sequence encodes CACVTAGGYWDTRQMFF.